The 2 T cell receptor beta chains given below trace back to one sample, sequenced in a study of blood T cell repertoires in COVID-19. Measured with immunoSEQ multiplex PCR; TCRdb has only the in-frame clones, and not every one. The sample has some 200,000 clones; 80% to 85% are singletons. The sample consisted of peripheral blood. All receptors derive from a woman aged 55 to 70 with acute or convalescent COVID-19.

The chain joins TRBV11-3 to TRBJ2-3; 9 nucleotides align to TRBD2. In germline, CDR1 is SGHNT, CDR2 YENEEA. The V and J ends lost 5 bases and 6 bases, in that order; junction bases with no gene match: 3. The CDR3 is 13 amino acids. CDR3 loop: CASSPGTSDTQYF. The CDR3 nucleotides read TGTGCCAGCAGCCCCGGGACTAGCGATACGCAGTATTTT. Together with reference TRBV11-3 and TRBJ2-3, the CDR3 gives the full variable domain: EAGVVQSPRYKIIEKKQPVAFWCNPISGHNTLYWYLQNLGQGPELLIRYENEEAVDDSQLPKDRFSAERLKGVDSTLKIQPAELGDSAVYLCASSPGTSDTQYFGPGTRLTVL.

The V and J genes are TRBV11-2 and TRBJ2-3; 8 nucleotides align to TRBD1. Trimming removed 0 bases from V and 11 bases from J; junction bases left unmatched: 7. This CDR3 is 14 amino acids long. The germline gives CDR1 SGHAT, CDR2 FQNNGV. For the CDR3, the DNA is TGTGCCAGCAGCTTAGATGGGGTTGGGACAGGGCAGTATTTT. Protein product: CASSLDGVGTGQYF.